This T cell receptor (beta chain) was profiled in a study of blood T cell repertoires in COVID-19. Background on the study: The cDNA or gDNA used as material had been derived from T cells, B-cell-depleted T cells, or PBMCs.

As originally analysed: Reference gene primers were amplified, and this amplification served to estimate nucleated cell counts. Sequencing was performed with immunoSEQ multiplex PCR; in TCRdb, only in-frame clones are kept and a portion is missing. That table supplies the V and J calls and clone size; D and trimming were determined from the DNA. The sample has 60,000 to 75,000 clones, roughly nine tenths seen once. This clone appeared a single time. CDR1 is SGHVS, CDR2 FQNEAQ, per germline. V gave up 5 bases and J gave up 2 bases, with 13 bases separating them. CDR3 size: 14 residues. Sequenced input: peripheral blood. The V and J genes are TRBV7-8 and TRBJ2-7; tentative D call: TRBD2 (6 bases). The sequence was obtained from a woman in her 50s with COVID-19, enrolled during active disease. The CDR3 sequence is CASSLHSGAYEQYF. The CDR3 nucleotides are TGTGCCAGCAGCCTCCATAGCGGAGCCTACGAGCAGTACTTC.